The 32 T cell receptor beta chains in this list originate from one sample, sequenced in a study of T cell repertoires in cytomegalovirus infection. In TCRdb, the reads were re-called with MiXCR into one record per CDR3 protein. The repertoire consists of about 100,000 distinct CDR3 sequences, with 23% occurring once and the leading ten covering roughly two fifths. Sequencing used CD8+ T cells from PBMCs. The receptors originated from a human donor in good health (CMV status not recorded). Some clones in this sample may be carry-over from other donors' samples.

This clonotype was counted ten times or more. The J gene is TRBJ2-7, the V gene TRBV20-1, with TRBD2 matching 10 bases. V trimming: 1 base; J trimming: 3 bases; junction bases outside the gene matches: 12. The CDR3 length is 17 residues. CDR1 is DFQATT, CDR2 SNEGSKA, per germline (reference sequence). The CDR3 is CSARAREREGLLYEQYF. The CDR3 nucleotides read TGCAGTGCTAGAGCGCGGGAGCGGGAGGGCCTTCTCTACGAGCAGTACTTC.

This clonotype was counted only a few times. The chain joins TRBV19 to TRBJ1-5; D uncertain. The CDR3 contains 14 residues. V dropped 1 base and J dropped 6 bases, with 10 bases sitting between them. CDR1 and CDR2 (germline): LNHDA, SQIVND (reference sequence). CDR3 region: CASSIVAVGQPQHF. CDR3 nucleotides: TGTGCCAGTAGTATAGTGGCGGTAGGTCAGCCCCAGCATTTT.

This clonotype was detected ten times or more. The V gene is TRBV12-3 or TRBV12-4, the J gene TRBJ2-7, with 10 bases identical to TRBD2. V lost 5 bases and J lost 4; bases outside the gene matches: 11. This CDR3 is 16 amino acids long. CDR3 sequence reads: CASSLAAGTSDYEQYF. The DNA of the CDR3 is TGTGCCAGCAGTCTCGCAGCCGGGACTAGCGATTACGAGCAGTACTTC.

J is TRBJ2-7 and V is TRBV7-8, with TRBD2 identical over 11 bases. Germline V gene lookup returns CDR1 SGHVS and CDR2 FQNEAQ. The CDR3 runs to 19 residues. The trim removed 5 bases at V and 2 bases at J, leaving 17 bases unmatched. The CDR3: CASSHEDRLAGPDPYEQYF. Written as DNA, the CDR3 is TGTGCCAGCAGCCACGAGGATCGACTAGCGGGGCCCGATCCCTACGAGCAGTACTTC.

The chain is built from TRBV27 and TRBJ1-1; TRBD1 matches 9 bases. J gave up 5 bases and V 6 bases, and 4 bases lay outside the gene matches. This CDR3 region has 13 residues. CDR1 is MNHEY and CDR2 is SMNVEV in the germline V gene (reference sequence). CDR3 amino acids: CASRQGAATEAFF. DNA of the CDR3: TGTGCCAGCAGACAGGGGGCGGCTACTGAAGCTTTCTTT.

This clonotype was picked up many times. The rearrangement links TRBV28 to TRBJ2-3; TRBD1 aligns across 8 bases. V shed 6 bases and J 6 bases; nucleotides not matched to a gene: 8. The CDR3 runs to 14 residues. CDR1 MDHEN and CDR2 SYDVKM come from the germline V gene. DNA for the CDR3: TGTGCCAGCAGCCCGACAGGGGCAGGGGATACGCAGTATTTT. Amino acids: CASSPTGAGDTQYF.

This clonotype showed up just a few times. The CDR3 bases are TGTGCCAGCAGTCCCGACTGGACTAGCGGTTACACAGATACGCAGTATTTT. It translates to CASSPDWTSGYTDTQYF. This chain links TRBV28 with TRBJ2-3, with TRBD2 matching 10 bases. The junction had 10 bases not matched to a gene; V was cut back by 5 bases and J by 2 bases. This CDR3 is built from 17 residues. The V gene's germline CDR1 is MDHEN and CDR2 SYDVKM.

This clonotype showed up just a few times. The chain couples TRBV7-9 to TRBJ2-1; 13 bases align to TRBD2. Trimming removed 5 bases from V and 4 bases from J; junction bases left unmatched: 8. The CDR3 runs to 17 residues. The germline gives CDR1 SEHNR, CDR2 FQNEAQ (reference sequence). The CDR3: CASSQIPGLAGYNEQFF. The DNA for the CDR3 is TGTGCCAGCAGCCAGATACCGGGACTAGCGGGATACAATGAGCAGTTCTTC. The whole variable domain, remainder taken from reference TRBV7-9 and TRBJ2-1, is DTGVSQNPRHKITKRGQNVTFRCDPISEHNRLYWYRQTLGQGPEFLTYFQNEAQLEKSRLLSDRFSAERPKGSFSTLEIQRTEQGDSAMYLCASSQIPGLAGYNEQFFGPGTRLTVL.

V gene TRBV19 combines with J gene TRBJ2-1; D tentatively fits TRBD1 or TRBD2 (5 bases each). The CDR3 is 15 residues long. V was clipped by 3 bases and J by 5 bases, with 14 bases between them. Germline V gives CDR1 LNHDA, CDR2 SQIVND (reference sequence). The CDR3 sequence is CASSIWDGSDNEQFF. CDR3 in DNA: TGTGCCAGTAGTATTTGGGACGGCTCGGACAATGAGCAGTTCTTC.

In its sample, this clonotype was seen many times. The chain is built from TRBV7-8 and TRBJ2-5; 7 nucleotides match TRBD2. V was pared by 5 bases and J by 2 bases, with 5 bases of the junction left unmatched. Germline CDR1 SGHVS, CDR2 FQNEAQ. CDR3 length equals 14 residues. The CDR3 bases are TGTGCCAGCAGCGACTATAGCGGGCAAGAGACCCAGTACTTC. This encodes CASSDYSGQETQYF.

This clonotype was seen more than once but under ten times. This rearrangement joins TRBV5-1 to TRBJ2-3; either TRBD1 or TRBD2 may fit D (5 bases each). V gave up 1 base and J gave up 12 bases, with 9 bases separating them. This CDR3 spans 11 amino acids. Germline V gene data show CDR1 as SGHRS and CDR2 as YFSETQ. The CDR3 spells CASSLMGPQYF. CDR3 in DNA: TGCGCCAGCAGCTTGATGGGACCCCAGTATTTT.

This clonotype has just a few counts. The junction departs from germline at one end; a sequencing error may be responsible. CDR3 sequence reads: CASSLPSHNEQFF. DNA of the CDR3: TGTGCCAGCAGCTTACCCTCCCACAATGAGCAGTTCTTC. This chain joins TRBV7-8 and TRBJ2-1; D call uncertain. Germline CDR1 is SGHVS and CDR2 is FQNEAQ. This CDR3 is 13 amino acids long.

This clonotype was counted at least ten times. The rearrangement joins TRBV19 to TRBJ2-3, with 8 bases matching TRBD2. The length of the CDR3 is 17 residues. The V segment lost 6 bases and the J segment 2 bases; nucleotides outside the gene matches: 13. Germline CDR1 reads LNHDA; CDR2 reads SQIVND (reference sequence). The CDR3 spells CASRSEASGRLTDTQYF. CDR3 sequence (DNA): TGTGCCAGTAGAAGTGAAGCAAGCGGGAGACTCACAGATACGCAGTATTTT.

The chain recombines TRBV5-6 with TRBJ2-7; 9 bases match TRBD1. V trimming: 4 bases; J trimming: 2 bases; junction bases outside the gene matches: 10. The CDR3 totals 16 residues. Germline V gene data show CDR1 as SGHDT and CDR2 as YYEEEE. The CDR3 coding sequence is TGTGCCAGCAGCGGCCCCGGGACAGGGACGACCTACGAGCAGTACTTC. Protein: CASSGPGTGTTYEQYF.

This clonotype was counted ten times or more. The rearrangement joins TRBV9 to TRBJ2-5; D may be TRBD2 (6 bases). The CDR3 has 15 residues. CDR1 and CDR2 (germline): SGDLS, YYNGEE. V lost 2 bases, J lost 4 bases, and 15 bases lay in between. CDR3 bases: TGTGCCAGCAGCGTCGATTTCACTAGCTTAGAGACCCAGTACTTC. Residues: CASSVDFTSLETQYF. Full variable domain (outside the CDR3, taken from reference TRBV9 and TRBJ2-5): DSGVTQTPKHLITATGQRVTLRCSPRSGDLSVYWYQQSLDQGLQFLIQYYNGEERAKGNILERFSAQQFPDLHSELNLSSLELGDSALYFCASSVDFTSLETQYFGPGTRLLVL.

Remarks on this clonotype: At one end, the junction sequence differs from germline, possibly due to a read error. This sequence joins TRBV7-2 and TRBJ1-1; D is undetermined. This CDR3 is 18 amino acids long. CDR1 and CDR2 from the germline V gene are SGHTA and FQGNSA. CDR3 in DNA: TGTGTCAGCAGCTTGTCGGCCTGGCCAGGCCTAATGAACACTGAAGCTTTCTTT. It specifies CVSSLSAWPGLMNTEAFF.

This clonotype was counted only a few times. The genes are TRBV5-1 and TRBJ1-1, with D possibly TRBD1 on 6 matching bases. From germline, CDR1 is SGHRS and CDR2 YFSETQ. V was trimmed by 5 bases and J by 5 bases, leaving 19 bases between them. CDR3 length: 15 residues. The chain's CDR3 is CASSFVSGGQTEAFF. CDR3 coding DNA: TGCGCCAGCAGTTTTGTGAGCGGGGGGCAGACTGAAGCTTTCTTT.

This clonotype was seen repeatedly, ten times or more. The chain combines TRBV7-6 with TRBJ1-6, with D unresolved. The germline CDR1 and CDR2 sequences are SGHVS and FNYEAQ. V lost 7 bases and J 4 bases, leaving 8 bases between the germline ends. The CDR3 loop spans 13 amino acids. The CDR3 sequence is CASTDGYNSPLHF. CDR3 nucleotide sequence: TGTGCCAGCACGGACGGATATAATTCACCCCTCCACTTT.

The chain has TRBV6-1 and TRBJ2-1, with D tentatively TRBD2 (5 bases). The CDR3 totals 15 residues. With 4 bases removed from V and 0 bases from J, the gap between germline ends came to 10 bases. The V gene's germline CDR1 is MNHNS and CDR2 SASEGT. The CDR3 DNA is TGTGCCAGCAGTGGGACTCTCGCCTCCTACAATGAGCAGTTCTTC. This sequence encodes CASSGTLASYNEQFF.

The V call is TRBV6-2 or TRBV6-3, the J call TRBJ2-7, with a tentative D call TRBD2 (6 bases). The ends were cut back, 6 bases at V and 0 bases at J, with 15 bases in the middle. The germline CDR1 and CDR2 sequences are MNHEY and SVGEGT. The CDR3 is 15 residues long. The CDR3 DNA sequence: TGTGCCAGCAGCTCTCGACGGGAGAGCTCCTACGAGCAGTACTTC. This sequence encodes CASSSRRESSYEQYF.

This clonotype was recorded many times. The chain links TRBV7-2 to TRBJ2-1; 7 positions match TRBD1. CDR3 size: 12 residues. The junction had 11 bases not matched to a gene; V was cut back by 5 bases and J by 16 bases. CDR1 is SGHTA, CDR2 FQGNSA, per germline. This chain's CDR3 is CASSPSGQVTFF. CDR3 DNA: TGTGCCAGCAGCCCCTCCGGACAGGTAACATTCTTC.

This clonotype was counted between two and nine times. The DNA of the CDR3 is TGTGCCAGCAGTCCCGACAGGGTAAACTATGGCTACACCTTC. Protein: CASSPDRVNYGYTF. This chain links TRBV6-2 or TRBV6-3 with TRBJ1-2, with 7 bases that match TRBD1. Trimming at V came to 5 bases and at J to 2 bases, leaving 5 bases not matched to a gene. This CDR3 is 14 amino acids long. CDR1 MNHEY and CDR2 SVGEGT come from the germline V gene.

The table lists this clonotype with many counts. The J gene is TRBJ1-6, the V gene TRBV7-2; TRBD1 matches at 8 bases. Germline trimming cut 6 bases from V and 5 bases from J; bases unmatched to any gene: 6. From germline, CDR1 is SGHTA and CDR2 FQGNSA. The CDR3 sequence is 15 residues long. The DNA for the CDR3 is TGTGCCAGCAGAAAGACAGGGGACCATAATTCACCCCTCCACTTT. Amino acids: CASRKTGDHNSPLHF.

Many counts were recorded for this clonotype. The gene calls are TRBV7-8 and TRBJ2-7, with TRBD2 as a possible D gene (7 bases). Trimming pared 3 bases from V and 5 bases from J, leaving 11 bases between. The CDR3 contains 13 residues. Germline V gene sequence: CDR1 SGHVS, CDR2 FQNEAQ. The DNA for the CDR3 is TGTGCCAGCAGCTTGGGAGGGGGGAACGAGCAGTACTTC. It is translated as CASSLGGGNEQYF. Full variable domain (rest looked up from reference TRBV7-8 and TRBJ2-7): GAGVSQSPRYKVAKRGQDVALRCDPISGHVSLFWYQQALGQGPEFLTYFQNEAQLDKSGLPSDRFFAERPEGSVSTLKIQRTQQEDSAVYLCASSLGGGNEQYFGPGTRLTVT.

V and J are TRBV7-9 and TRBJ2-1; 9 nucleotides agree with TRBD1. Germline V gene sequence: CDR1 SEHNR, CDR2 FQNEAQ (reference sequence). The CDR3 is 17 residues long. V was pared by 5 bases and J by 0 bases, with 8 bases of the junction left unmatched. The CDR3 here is CASSTRDRVSSYNEQFF. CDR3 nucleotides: TGTGCCAGCAGCACCCGGGACAGGGTCAGCTCCTACAATGAGCAGTTCTTC.

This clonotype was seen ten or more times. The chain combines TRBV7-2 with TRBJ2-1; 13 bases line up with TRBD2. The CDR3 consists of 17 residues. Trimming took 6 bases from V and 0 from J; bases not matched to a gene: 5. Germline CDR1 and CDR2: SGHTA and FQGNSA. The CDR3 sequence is CASRRTSGSTSYNEQFF. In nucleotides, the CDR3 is TGTGCCAGCAGACGGACTAGCGGGAGTACCTCCTACAATGAGCAGTTCTTC.

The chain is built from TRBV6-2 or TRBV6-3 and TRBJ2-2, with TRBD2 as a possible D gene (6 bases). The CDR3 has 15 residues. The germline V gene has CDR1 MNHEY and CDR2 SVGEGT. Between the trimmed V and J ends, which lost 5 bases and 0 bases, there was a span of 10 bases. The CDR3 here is CASSPGTPNTGELFF. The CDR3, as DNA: TGTGCCAGCAGTCCCGGGACTCCGAACACCGGGGAGCTGTTTTTT.

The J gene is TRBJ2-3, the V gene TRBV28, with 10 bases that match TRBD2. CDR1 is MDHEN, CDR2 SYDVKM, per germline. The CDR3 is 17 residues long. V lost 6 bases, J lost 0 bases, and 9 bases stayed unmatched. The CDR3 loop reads CASSRGLAAISTDTQYF. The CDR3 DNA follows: TGTGCCAGCAGCAGAGGACTAGCGGCGATAAGCACAGATACGCAGTATTTT.

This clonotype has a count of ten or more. Written as DNA, the CDR3 is TGTGCCACCAGCAGAGATCTCGACAGGGGCACTGAAGCTTTCTTT. This codes for CATSRDLDRGTEAFF. The chain employs TRBV15 and TRBJ1-1; 8 nucleotides line up with TRBD1. CDR1 is LNHNV and CDR2 is YYDKDF in the germline V gene (reference sequence). The V segment lost 0 bases and the J segment 4 bases; nucleotides outside the gene matches: 4. The CDR3 runs to 15 residues. The variable domain in full, with the rest retrieved from reference TRBV15 and TRBJ1-1, is DAMVIQNPRYQVTQFGKPVTLSCSQTLNHNVMYWYQQKSSQAPKLLFHYYDKDFNNEADTPDNFQSRRPNTSFCFLDIRSPGLGDTAMYLCATSRDLDRGTEAFFGQGTRLTVV.

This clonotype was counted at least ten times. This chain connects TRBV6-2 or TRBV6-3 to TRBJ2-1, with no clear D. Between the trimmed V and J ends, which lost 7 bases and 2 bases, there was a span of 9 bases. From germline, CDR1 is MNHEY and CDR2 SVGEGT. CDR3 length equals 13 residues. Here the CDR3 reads CASTLVAYNEQFF. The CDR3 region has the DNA TGTGCCAGCACCTTGGTGGCCTACAATGAGCAGTTCTTC.

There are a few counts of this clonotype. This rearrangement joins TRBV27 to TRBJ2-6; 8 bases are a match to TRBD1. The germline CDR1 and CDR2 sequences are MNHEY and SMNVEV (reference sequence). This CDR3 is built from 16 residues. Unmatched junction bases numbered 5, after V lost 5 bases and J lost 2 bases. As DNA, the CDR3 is TGTGCCAGCAGTCTCTACAGGGGGACTGGGGCCAACGTCCTGACTTTC. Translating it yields CASSLYRGTGANVLTF.

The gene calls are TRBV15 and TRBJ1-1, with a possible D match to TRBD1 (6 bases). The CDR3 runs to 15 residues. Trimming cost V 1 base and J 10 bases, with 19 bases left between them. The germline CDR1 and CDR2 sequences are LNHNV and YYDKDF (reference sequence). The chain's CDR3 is CATSRVLTGAESAFF. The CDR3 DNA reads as TGTGCCACCAGCAGAGTTTTGACGGGGGCGGAATCAGCTTTCTTT.